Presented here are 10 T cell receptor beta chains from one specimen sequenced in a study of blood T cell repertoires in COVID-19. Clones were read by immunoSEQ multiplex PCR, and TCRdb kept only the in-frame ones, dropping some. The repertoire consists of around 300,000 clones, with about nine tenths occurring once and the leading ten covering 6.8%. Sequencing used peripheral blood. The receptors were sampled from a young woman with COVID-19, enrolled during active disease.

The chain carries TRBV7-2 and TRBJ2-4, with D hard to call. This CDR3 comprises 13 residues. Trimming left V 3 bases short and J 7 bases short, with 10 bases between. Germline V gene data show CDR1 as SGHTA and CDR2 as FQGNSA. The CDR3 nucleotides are TGTGCCAGCAGCTTCTTCTCTCCGAACATTCAGTACTTC. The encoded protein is CASSFFSPNIQYF.

The CDR3: CASSVEAGTDTQYF. The CDR3 DNA reads as TGTGCCAGCAGCGTAGAAGCGGGCACAGATACGCAGTATTTT. The chain links TRBV9 to TRBJ2-3; D possibly corresponds to TRBD2 (5 bases). V lost 0 bases to trimming and J lost 1 base, with 6 bases between them. Germline V gives CDR1 SGDLS, CDR2 YYNGEE. This CDR3 has 14 amino acids. Looking up the rest from reference TRBV9 and TRBJ2-3 gives the full variable domain: DSGVTQTPKHLITATGQRVTLRCSPRSGDLSVYWYQQSLDQGLQFLIQYYNGEERAKGNILERFSAQQFPDLHSELNLSSLELGDSALYFCASSVEAGTDTQYFGPGTRLTVL.

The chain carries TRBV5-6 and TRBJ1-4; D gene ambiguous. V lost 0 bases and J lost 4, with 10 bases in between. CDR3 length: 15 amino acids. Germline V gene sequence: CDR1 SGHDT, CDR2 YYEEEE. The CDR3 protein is CASSLVHSYNEKLFF. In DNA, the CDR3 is TGTGCCAGCAGCTTGGTCCACAGTTATAATGAAAAACTGTTTTTT.

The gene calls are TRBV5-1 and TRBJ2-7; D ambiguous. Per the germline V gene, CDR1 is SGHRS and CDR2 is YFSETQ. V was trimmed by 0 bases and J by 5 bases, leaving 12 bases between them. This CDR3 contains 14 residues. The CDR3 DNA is TGCGCCAGCAGCTTGGCACCGGGTGCCCACGAGCAGTACTTC. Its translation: CASSLAPGAHEQYF.

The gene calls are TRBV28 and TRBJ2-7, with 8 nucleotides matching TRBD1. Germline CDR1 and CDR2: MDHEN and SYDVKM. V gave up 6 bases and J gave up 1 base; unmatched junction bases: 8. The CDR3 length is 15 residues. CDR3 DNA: TGTGCCAGCAGACCCGGGACAGGAGCTTCCTACGAGCAGTACTTC. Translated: CASRPGTGASYEQYF.

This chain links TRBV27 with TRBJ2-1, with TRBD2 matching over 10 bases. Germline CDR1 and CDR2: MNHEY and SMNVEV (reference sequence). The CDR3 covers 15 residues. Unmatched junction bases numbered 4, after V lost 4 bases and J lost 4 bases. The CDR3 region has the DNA TGTGCCAGCAGTTCCGGGACTAGCGTTTACAATGAGCAGTTCTTC. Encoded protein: CASSSGTSVYNEQFF.

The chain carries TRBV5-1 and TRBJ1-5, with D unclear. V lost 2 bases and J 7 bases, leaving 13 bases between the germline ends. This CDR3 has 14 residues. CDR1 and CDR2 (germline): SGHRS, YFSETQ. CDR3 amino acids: CASSFAPEEQPQHF. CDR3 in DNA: TGCGCCAGCAGCTTCGCACCCGAGGAGCAGCCCCAGCATTTT.

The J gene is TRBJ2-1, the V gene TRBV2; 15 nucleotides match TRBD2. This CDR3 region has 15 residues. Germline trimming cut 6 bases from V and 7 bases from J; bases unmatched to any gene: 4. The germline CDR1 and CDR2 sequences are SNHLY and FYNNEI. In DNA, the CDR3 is TGTGCCAGCAGGATGGGGACTAGCGGGGGGAATGAGCAGTTCTTC. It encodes CASRMGTSGGNEQFF.

CDR3 residues: CASSLDRTGDSYEQYF. In DNA, the CDR3 is TGTGCCAGCAGCTTAGATAGGACAGGGGACAGCTACGAGCAGTACTTC. The V and J genes are TRBV13 and TRBJ2-7; 9 bases are shared with TRBD1. Germline trimming cut 1 base from V and 3 bases from J; bases unmatched to any gene: 7. The germline gives CDR1 PRHDT, CDR2 FYEKMQ (reference sequence). This CDR3 has 16 residues.

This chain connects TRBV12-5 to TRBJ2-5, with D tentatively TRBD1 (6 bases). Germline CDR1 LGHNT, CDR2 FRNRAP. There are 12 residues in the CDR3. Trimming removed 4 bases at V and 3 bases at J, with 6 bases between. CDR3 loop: CASGWTEETQYF. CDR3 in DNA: TGTGCTAGTGGTTGGACAGAAGAGACCCAGTACTTC.